These 10 T cell receptor beta chains were all obtained from the same sample, sequenced in a study of blood T cell repertoires in COVID-19. Measured with immunoSEQ multiplex PCR; TCRdb has only the in-frame clones, and not every one. The sample comprises a few hundred thousand clones, roughly 85% of which are singletons, and roughly 3.6% rests with the top ten. The material sequenced was peripheral blood. These receptors came from a woman aged 18-35 years with acute or convalescent COVID-19.

The rearrangement uses TRBV3-1 (or the pseudogene TRBV3-2) and TRBJ1-1, with D perhaps TRBD1 (6 bases). V was clipped by 4 bases and J by 7 bases, with 16 bases between them. The CDR3 length is 14 residues. CDR1 is LGHDT and CDR2 is YNNKEL in the germline V gene (reference sequence). CDR3 nucleotides: TGTGCCAGCAGCCCGACAGGTGCGCGTGGTGAAGCTTTCTTT. It yields the protein CASSPTGARGEAFF.

This chain uses TRBV29-1 with TRBJ1-4; D not certain. V lost 6 bases, J lost 5 bases, and 13 bases lay in between. This CDR3 comprises 13 residues. Per germline, CDR1 SQVTM and CDR2 ANQGSEA. The DNA for the CDR3 is TGCAGCGTGAGGGTGACGGGGAATGAAAAACTGTTTTTT. Translating gives CSVRVTGNEKLFF.

This chain connects TRBV10-3 to TRBJ2-4, with D possibly TRBD2 on 5 matching bases. Looked up from germline, CDR1 is ENHRY and CDR2 is SYGVKD. Deletions cut 0 bases from V and 6 bases from J, with 15 bases between. The CDR3 sequence is 16 residues long. The CDR3 nucleotides are TGTGCCATCAGTGAGTCTGTCACAGAGGGTTTAAACATTCAGTACTTC. Amino acid sequence: CAISESVTEGLNIQYF.

The chain combines TRBV7-6 with TRBJ2-2; 10 nucleotides align to TRBD1. Germline V gene sequence: CDR1 SGHVS, CDR2 FNYEAQ. The CDR3 length is 16 residues. V lost 4 bases and J lost 4; bases outside the gene matches: 6. The CDR3 coding sequence is TGTGCCAGCAGCTCTACGGGACAGGGGTTCACCGGGGAGCTGTTTTTT. This gives the protein CASSSTGQGFTGELFF.

This chain uses TRBV3-1 (or the pseudogene TRBV3-2) with TRBJ2-1; TRBD2 aligns across 8 bases. Unmatched junction bases numbered 8, after V lost 4 bases and J lost 6 bases. The CDR3 loop spans 15 amino acids. The V gene's germline CDR1 is LGHDT and CDR2 YNNKEL (reference sequence). The CDR3 spells CASSLRGGSGNEQFF. CDR3 nucleotide sequence: TGTGCCAGCAGCCTTCGGGGGGGGTCTGGCAATGAGCAGTTCTTC.

V is TRBV3-1 (or the pseudogene TRBV3-2) and J is TRBJ1-2; the match to TRBD1 covers 7 bases. The V gene's germline CDR1 is LGHDT and CDR2 YNNKEL (reference sequence). V shed 3 bases and J 4 bases; nucleotides not matched to a gene: 8. The CDR3 has 15 amino acids. The CDR3 spells CASSHPTGAGYGYTF. For the CDR3, the DNA is TGTGCCAGCAGCCATCCCACAGGGGCGGGCTATGGCTACACCTTC.

This clone was found once. The chain employs TRBV10-3 and TRBJ1-2, with D perhaps TRBD1 (6 bases). Trimming took off 3 bases at V and 3 bases at J, with 11 bases between the two ends. The CDR3 length is 14 residues. Germline assignment: CDR1 ENHRY and CDR2 SYGVKD. As DNA, the CDR3 is TGTGCCATCAGTGAATCCCACAGGGACTATGGCTACACCTTC. Residues: CAISESHRDYGYTF.

This clone was counted a single time. The CDR3 sequence: CASSSQAGLYNEQFF. The CDR3 bases are TGCGCCAGCAGCTCCCAAGCCGGACTATACAATGAGCAGTTCTTC. V is TRBV5-1 and J is TRBJ2-1; weak D call: TRBD2 (6 bases). The CDR3 sequence is 15 residues long. The ends were cut back, 3 bases at V and 4 bases at J, with 14 bases in the middle. The V gene's germline CDR1 is SGHRS and CDR2 YFSETQ. Filled out from reference TRBV5-1 and TRBJ2-1, the complete variable domain reads KAGVTQTPRYLIKTRGQQVTLSCSPISGHRSVSWYQQTPGQGLQFLFEYFSETQRNKGNFPGRFSGRQFSNSRSEMNVSTLELGDSALYLCASSSQAGLYNEQFFGPGTRLTVL.

The V gene is TRBV6-6, the J gene TRBJ1-5; the match to TRBD1 covers 8 bases. The CDR3 is made up of 14 amino acids. V was pared by 8 bases and J by 4 bases, with 7 bases of the junction left unmatched. Germline loops: CDR1 MNHNY, CDR2 SVGAGI (reference sequence). DNA of the CDR3: TGTGCCAGCCTGGGACAGGCGGTAAATCAGCCCCAGCATTTT. It codes for CASLGQAVNQPQHF.

The chain carries TRBV6-5 and TRBJ2-7; 7 bases are a match to TRBD1. The CDR3 sequence is 14 residues long. From germline, CDR1 is MNHEY and CDR2 SVGAGI. With V trimmed by 7 bases and J by 4 bases, 10 bases remained unmatched. Written as DNA, the CDR3 is TGTGCCAGCACATCCCTCTCAGGGGGTTACGAGCAGTACTTC. Translated, it gives CASTSLSGGYEQYF.